This T cell receptor (beta chain) came from a study of T-cell reconstitution after alpha-beta-depleted transplantation in children. Using unique molecular identifiers, the investigators prepared the TCRbeta library. TCRdb re-called the PCR reads through MiXCR, storing one row per CDR3 protein. The table shows a few hundred thousand distinct CDR3 sequences, with around 19% occurring only once. CDR1 and CDR2 from the germline V gene are SGHRS and YFSETQ. The CDR3 spans 17 residues. Trimming cost V 2 bases and J 2 bases; bases outside gene matches: 10. The specimen comprised PBMCs from the stem cell graft donor, sampled from the stem cell graft. The chain has TRBV5-1 and TRBJ2-1; 7 bases agree with TRBD1. The origin of this receptor is a human donor who donated a stem cell graft to a child with acute lymphoblastic leukemia. The DNA of the CDR3 is TGCGCCAGCAGCTTTGGAGTTGGACAGGCCACCTACAATGAGCAGTTCTTC. Encoded protein: CASSFGVGQATYNEQFF.